The sequence of this TCR beta chain was determined in a study of Graves' ophthalmopathy and Graves' hyperthyroidism. The CDR3 is made up of 16 amino acids. With 4 bases removed from V and 6 bases from J, the gap between germline ends came to 21 bases. Looked up from germline, CDR1 is MGHRA and CDR2 is YSYEKL. On this clonotype: Its antigen is not known.

General study points: The majority of expanded thyroid clonotypes above 0.001 frequency also occurred in blood. In separating ophthalmopathy from stable hyperthyroidism, a 13-signature model achieved 85% to 90% sensitivity and around 80% specificity.

Hyperthyroidism qualified as stable when ophthalmopathy did not develop within 18 months of follow-up. The evidence that diagnosis relied on was clinical symptoms, serum thyroxine, TRAb, thyroid ultrasound and orbital computed tomography. The authors amplified TCR beta CDR3 regions, and they did so from RNA transcripts for repertoire sequencing. After a first-round RT-PCR with HTBI primers, a second-round multiplex PCR was run. A single record per CDR3 protein comes from TCRdb applying MiXCR to the multiplex PCR reads. The sample carries about 620,000 distinct CDR3 sequences, approximately 21% recorded once.

The J gene is TRBJ1-2, the V gene TRBV4-1; D possibly corresponds to TRBD1 (5 bases). The source is a woman aged 18-29 years with stable Graves' hyperthyroidism. Some clones in this sample may be carry-over from other donors' samples. The specimen sequenced was peripheral blood. DNA for the CDR3: TGCGCCAGCAGCCGCTCAGCCGGGACTTTAAAGGATGGCTACACCTTC. Translated, it gives CASSRSAGTLKDGYTF.